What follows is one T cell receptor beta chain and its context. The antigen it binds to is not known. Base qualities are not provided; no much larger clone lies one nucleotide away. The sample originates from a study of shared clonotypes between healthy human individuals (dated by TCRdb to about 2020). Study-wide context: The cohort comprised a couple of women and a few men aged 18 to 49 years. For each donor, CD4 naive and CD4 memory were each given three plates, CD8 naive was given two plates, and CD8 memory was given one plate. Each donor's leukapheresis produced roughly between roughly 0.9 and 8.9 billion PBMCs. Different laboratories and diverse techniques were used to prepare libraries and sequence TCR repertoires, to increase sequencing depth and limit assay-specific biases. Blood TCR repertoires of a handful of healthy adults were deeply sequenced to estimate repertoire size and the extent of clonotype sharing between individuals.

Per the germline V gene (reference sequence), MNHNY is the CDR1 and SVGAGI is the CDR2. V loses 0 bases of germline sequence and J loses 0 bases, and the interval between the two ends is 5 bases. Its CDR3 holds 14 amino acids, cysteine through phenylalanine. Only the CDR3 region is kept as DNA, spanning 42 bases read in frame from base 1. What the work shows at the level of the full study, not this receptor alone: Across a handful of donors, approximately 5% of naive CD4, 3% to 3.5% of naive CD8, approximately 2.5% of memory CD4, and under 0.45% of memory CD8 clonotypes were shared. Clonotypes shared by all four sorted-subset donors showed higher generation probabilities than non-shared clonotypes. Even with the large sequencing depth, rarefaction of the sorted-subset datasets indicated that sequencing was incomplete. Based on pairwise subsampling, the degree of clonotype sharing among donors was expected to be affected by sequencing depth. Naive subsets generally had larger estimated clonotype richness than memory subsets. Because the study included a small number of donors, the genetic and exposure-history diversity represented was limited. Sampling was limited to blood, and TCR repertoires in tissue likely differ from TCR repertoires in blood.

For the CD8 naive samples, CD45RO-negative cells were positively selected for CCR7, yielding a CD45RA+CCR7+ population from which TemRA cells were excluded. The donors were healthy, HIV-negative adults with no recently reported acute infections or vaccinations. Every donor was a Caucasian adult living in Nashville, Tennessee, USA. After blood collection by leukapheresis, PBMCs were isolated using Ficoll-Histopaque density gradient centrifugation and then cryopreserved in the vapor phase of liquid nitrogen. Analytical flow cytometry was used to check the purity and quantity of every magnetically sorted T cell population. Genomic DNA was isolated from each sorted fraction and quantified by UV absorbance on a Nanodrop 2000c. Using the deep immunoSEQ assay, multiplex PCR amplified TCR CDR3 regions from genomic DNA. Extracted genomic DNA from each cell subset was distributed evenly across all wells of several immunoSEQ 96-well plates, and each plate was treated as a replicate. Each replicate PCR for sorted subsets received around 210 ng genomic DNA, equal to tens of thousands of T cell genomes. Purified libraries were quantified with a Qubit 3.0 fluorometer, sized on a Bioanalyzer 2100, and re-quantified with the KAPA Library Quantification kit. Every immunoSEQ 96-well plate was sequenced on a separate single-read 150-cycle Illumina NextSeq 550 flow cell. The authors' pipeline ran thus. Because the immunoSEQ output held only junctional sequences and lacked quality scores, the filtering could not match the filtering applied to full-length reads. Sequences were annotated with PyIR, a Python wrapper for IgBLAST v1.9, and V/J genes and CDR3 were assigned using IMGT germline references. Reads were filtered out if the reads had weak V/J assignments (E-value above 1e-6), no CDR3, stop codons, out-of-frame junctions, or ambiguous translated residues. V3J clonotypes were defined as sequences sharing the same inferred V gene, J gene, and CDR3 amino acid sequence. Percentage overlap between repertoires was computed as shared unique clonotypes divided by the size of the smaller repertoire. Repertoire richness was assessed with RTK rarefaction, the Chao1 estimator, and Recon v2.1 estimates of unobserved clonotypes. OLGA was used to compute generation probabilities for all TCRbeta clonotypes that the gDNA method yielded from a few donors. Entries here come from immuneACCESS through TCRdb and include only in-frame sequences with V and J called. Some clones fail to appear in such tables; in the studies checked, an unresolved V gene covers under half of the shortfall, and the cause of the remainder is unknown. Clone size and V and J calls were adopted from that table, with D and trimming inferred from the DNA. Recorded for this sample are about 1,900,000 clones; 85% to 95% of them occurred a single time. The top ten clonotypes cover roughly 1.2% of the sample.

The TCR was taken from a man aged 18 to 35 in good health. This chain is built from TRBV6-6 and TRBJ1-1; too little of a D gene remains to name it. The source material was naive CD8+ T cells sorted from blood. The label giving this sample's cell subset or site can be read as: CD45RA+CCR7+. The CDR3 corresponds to CASSYSSMNTEAFF. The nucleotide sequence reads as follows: TGTGCCAGCAGTTACTCGTCGATGAACACTGAAGCTTTCTTT.